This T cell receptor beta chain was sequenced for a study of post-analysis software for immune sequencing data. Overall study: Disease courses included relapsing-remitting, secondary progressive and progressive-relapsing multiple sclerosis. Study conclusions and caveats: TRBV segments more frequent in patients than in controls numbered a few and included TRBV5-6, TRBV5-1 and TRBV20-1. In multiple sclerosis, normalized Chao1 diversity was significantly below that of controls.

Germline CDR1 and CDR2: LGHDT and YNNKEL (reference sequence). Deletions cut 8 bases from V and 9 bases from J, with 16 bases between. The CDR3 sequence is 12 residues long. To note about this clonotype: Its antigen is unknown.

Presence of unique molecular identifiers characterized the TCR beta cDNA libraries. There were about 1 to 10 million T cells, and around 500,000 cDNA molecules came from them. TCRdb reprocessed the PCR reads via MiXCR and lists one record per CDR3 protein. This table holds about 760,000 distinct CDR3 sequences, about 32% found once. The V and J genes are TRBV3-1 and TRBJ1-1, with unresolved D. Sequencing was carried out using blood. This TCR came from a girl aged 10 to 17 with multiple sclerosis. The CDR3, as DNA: TGTGCCAGCGGGGATGAGGTCCGGAAAGCTTTCTTT. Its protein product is CASGDEVRKAFF. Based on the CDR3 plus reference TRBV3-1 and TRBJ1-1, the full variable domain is DTAVSQTPKYLVTQMGNDKSIKCEQNLGHDTMYWYKQDSKKFLKIMFSYNNKELIINETVPNRFSPKSPDKAHLNLHINSLELGDSAVYFCASGDEVRKAFFGQGTRLTVV.